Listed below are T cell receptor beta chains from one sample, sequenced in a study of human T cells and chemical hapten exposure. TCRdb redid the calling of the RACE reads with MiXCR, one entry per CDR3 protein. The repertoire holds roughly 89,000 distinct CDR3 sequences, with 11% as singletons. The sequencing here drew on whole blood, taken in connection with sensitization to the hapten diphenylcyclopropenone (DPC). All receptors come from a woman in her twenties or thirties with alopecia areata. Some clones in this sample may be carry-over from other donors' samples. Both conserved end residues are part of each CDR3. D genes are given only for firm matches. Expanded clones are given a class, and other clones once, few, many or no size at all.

CDR3: CASSLKGGGTDTQYF
DNA: TGTGCCAGCAGCTTAAAGGGGGGGGGCACAGATACGCAGTATTTT
size: .
D: .
J: TRBJ2-3
V: TRBV11-3

CDR3: CSVGVWPRETQYF
DNA: TGCAGCGTTGGTGTTTGGCCCCGGGAGACCCAGTACTTC
size: .
D: .
J: TRBJ2-5
V: TRBV29-1

CDR3: CASSPRDYTDTQYF
DNA: TGTGCCAGCAGCCCCCGGGACTACACAGATACGCAGTATTTT
size: .
D: TRBD2
J: TRBJ2-3
V: TRBV3-1

CDR3: CASSPSRGPNEKLFF
DNA: TGTGCCAGCTCACCATCCAGGGGGCCTAATGAAAAACTGTTTTTT
size: .
D: TRBD1
J: TRBJ1-4
V: TRBV18

CDR3: CASSPLQLPETQYF
DNA: TGTGCCAGCAGCCCATTACAGTTGCCAGAGACCCAGTACTTC
size: .
D: .
J: TRBJ2-5
V: TRBV12-3/TRBV12-4

CDR3: CASSSTGDEQYF
DNA: TGTGCCAGCAGTTCCACTGGGGACGAGCAGTACTTC
size: .
D: .
J: TRBJ2-7
V: TRBV28

CDR3: CASSEWPGTQYF
DNA: TGCGCCAGCAGTGAGTGGCCAGGGACCCAGTACTTC
size: few
D: .
J: TRBJ2-5
V: TRBV10-2

CDR3: CASSKSTGTTGNTIYF
DNA: TGCGCCAGCAGTAAATCGACCGGGACGACTGGAAACACCATATATTTT
size: .
D: .
J: TRBJ1-3
V: TRBV4-3

CDR3: CSAVTYNEQFF
DNA: TGCAGTGCTGTAACCTACAATGAGCAGTTCTTC
size: few
D: .
J: TRBJ2-1
V: TRBV20-1

CDR3: CASSPGTTDEQFF
DNA: TGTGCCAGCAGTCCCGGGACTACAGACGAGCAGTTCTTC
size: many
D: TRBD2
J: TRBJ2-1
V: TRBV6-4

CDR3: CASTPGGVGANVLTF
DNA: TGTGCCAGCACCCCTGGGGGGGTTGGGGCCAACGTCCTGACTTTC
size: many
D: TRBD2
J: TRBJ2-6
V: TRBV6-2/TRBV6-3

CDR3: CASSQETVPTQYF
DNA: TGTGCCAGCAGCCAAGAGACAGTCCCTACGCAGTATTTT
size: .
D: .
J: TRBJ2-3
V: TRBV3-1